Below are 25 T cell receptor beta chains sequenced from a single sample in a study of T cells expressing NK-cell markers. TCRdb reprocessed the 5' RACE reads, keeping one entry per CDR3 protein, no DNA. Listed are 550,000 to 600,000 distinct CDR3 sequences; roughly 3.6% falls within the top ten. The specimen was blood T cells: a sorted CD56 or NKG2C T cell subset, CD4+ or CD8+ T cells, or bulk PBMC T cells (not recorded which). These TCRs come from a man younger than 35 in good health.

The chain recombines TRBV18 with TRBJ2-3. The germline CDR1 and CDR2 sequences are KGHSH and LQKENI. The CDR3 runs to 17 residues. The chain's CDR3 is CASSLTLGGASTDTQYF.

The CDR3 sequence: CASSSDRSGGETQYF. The chain joins TRBV28 to TRBJ2-5; the D call of TRBD1 rests on TCRdb alone, since no DNA is present to check it. The germline V gene has CDR1 MDHEN and CDR2 SYDVKM. The CDR3 is 15 residues long.

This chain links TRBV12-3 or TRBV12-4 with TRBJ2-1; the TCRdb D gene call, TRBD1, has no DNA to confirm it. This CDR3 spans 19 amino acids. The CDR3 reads CASSPREAFLTGDDNEQFF.

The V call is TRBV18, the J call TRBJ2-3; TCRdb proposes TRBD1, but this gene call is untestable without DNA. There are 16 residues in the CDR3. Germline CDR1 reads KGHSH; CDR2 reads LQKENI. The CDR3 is CASSPRTIFSTDTQYF. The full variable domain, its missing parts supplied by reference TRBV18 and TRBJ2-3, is NAGVMQNPRHLVRRRGQEARLRCSPMKGHSHVYWYRQLPEEGLKFMVYLQKENIIDESGMPKERFSAEFPKEGPSILRIQQVVRGDSAAYFCASSPRTIFSTDTQYFGPGTRLTVL.

This CDR3 is CAISESKQGPLSGNTIYF. This rearrangement joins TRBV10-3 to TRBJ1-3; TCRdb selects TRBD1, and the lack of DNA leaves this call unchecked. CDR1 ENHRY and CDR2 SYGVKD come from the germline V gene. The CDR3 runs 18 residues.

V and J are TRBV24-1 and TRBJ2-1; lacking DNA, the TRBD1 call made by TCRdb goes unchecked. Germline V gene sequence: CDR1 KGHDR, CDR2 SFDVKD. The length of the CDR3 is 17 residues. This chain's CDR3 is CATSDPTGSSSYNEQFF.

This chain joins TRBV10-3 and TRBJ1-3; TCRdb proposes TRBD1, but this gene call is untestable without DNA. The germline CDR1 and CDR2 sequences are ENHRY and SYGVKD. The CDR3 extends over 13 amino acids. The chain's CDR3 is CAIGTGSGNTIYF.

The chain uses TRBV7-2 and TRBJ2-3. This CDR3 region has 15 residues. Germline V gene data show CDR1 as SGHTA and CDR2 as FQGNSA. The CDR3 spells CASSLIGRPGDTQYF.

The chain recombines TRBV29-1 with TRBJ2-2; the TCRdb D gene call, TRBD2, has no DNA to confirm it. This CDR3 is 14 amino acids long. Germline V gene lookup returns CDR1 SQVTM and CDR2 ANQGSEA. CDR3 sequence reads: CSGTSPEYSGELFF.

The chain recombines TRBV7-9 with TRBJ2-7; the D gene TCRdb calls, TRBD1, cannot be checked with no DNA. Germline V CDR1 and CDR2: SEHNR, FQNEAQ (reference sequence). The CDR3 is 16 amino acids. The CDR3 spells CASSYAATGGFYEQYF.

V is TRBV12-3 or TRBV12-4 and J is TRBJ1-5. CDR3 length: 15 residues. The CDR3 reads CASSYNQASNQPQHF.

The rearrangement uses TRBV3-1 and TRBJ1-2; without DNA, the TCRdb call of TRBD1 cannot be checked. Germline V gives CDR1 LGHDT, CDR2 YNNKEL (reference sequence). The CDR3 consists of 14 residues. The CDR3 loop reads CASSRTSRGYGYTF.

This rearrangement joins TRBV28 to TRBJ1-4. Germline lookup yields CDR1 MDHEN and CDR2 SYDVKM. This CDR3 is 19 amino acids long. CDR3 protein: CASSSRQLPSGNLNEKLFF. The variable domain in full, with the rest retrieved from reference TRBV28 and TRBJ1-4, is DVKVTQSSRYLVKRTGEKVFLECVQDMDHENMFWYRQDPGLGLRLIYFSYDVKMKEKGDIPEGYSVSREKKERFSLILESASTNQTSMYLCASSSRQLPSGNLNEKLFFGSGTQLSVL.

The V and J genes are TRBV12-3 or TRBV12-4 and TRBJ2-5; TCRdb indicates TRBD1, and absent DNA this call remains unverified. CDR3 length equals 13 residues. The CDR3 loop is CASSFPGMETQYF.

CDR3 sequence: CSAEELAGADTQYF. This chain joins TRBV20-1 and TRBJ2-3; the D gene TCRdb calls, TRBD2, cannot be checked with no DNA. The CDR3 runs to 14 residues. Germline CDR1 DFQATT, CDR2 SNEGSKA (reference sequence).

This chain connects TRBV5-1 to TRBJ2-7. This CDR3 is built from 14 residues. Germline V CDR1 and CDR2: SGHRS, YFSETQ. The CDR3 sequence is CASSLEPSSLEQYF.

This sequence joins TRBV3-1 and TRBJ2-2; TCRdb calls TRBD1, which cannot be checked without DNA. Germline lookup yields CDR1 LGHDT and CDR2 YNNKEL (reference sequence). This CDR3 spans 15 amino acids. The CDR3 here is CASSRSGERTGELFF.

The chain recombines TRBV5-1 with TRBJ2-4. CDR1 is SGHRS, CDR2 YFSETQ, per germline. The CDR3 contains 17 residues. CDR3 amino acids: CASSLALGSIAKNIQYF.

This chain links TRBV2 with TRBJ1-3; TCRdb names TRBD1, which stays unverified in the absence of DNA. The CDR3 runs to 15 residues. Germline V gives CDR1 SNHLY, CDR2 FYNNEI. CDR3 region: CASGQGASGGNTIYF.

The CDR3 region is CSASSWQPLSDYTF. The J gene is TRBJ1-2, the V gene TRBV20-1; TCRdb proposes TRBD1, but this gene call is untestable without DNA. The CDR3 covers 14 residues. Germline V gene sequence: CDR1 DFQATT, CDR2 SNEGSKA (reference sequence).

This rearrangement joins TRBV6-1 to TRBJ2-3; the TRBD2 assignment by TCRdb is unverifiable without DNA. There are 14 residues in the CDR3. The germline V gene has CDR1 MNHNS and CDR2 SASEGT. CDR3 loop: CASSDVGAEDTQYF.

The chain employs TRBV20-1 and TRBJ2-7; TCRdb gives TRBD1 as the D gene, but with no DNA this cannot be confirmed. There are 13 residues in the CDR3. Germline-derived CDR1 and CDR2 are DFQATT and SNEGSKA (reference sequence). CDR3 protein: CSARDGSQGEQYF.

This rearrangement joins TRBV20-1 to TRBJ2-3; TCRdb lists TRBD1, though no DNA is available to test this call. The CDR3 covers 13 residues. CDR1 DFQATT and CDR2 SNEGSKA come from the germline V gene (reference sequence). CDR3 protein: CATQGGATDTQYF.

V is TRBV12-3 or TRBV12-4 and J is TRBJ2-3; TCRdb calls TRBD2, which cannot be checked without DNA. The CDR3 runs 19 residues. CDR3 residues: CASTPVGLADRIPTDTQYF.

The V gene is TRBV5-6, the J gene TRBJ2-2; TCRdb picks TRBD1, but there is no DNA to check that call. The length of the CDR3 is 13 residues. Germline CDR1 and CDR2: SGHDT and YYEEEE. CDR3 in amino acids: CASSARGPGELFF.